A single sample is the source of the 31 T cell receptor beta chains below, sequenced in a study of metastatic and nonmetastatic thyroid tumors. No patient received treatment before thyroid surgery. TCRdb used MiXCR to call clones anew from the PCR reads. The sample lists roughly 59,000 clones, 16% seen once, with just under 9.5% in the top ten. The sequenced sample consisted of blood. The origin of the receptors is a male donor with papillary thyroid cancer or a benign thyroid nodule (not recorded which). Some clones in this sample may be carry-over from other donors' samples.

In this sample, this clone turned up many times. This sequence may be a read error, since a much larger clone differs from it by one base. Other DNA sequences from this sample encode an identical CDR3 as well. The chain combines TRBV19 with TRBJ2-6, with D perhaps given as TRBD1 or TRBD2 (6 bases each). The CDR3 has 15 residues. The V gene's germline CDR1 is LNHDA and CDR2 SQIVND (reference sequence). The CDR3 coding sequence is TGTGCCAGTAGTATCGGGGGCTCTGGGGCCAACGCCCTGACTTTC. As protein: CASSIGGSGANALTF. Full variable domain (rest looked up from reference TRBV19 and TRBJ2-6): DGGITQSPKYLFRKEGQNVTLSCEQNLNHDAMYWYRQDPGQGLRLIYYSQIVNDFQKGDIAEGYSVSREKKESFPLTVTSAQKNPTAFYLCASSIGGSGANALTFGAGSRLTVL.

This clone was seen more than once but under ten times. CDR3 DNA: TGCGCCAGCAGCCAAGTAGCGGCTACAGATACGCAGTATTTT. The encoded protein is CASSQVAATDTQYF. This chain joins TRBV4-3 and TRBJ2-3, with D possibly TRBD2 on 6 matching bases. Germline V gene data show CDR1 as LGHNA and CDR2 as YSLEER. V lost 1 base and J 3 bases, leaving 8 bases between the germline ends. The CDR3 totals 14 residues.

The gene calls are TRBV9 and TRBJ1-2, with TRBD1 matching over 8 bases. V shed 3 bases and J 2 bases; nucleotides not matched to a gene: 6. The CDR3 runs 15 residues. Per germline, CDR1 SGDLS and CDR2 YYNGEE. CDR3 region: CASSARTGPNYGYTF. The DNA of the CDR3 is TGTGCCAGCAGCGCCCGGACAGGGCCGAACTATGGCTACACCTTC.

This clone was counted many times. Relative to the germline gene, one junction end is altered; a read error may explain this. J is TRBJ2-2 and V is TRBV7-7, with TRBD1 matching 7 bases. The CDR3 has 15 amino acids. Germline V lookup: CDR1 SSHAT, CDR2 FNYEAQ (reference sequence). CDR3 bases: TGTGCTAGCAGCTTAGGGACAGTGAACACCGGGGAGCTGTTTTTT. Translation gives CASSLGTVNTGELFF.

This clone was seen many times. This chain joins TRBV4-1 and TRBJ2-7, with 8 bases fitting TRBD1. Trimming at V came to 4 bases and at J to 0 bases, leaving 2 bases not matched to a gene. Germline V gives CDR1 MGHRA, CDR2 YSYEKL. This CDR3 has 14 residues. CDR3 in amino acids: CASSPGQGSYEQYF. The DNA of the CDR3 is TGCGCCAGCAGCCCCGGACAGGGCTCCTACGAGCAGTACTTC.

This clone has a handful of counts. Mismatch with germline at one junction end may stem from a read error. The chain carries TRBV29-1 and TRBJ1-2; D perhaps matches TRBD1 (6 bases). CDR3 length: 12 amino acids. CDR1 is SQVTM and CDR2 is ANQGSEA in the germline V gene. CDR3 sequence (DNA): TGCAGCGTCGTCACAGGGAACTATGGATACAACTTC. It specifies CSVVTGNYGYNF.

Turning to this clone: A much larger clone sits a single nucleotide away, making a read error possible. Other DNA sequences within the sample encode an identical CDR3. CDR3 nucleotide sequence: TGCGCCAGCAGCTTGGGGCGAATCGATGGGAACATTCAGTACTTC. It translates to CASSLGRIDGNIQYF. The chain carries TRBV5-1 and TRBJ2-4, with unresolved D. V lost 0 bases and J lost 7, with 14 bases in between. CDR1 and CDR2 from the germline V gene are SGHRS and YFSETQ. This CDR3 is built from 15 residues.

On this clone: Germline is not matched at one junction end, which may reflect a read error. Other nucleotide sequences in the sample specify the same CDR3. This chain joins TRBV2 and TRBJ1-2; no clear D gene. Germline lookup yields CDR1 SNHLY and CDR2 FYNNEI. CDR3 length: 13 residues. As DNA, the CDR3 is TGCGCCAGTAGCGAAAATGGACCTTATGGCTACACCTTC. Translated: CASSENGPYGYTF.

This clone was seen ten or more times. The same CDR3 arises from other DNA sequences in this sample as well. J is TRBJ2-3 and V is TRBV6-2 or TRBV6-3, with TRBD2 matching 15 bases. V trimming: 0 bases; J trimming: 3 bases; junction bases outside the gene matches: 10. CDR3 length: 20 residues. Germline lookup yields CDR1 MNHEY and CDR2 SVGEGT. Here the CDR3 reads CASSYSGLAGGPDSTDTQYF. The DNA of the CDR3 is TGTGCCAGCAGTTACTCGGGACTAGCGGGGGGCCCGGATTCTACAGATACGCAGTATTTT.

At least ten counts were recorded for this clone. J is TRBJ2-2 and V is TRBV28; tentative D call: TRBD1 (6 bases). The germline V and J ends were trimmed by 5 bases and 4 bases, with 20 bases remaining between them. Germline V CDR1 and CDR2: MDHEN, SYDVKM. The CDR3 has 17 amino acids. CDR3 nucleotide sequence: TGTGCCAGCAGTGGGACCATCCAGGGGTCGCGCACCGGGGAGCTGTTTTTT. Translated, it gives CASSGTIQGSRTGELFF.

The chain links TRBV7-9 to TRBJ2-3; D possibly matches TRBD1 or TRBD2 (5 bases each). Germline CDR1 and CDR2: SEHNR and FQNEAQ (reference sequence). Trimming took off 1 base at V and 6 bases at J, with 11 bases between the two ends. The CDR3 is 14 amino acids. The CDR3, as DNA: TGTGCCAGCAGCTTAGAGGGACGTATGGATACGCAGTATTTT. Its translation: CASSLEGRMDTQYF.

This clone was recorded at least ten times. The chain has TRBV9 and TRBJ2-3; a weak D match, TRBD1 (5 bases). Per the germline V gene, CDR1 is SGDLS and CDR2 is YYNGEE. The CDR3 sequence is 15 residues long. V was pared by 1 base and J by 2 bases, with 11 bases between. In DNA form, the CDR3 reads TGTGCCAGCAGCGTAAAGGGGTCGGTCACAGATACGCAGTATTTT. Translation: CASSVKGSVTDTQYF.

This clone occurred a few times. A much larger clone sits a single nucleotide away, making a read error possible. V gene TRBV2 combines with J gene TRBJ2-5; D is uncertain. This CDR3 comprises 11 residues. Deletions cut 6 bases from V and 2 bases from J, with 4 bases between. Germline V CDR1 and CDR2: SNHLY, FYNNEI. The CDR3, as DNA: TGTGCCAGCAGGCATCAAGAGACCCAGTACTTC. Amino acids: CASRHQETQYF.

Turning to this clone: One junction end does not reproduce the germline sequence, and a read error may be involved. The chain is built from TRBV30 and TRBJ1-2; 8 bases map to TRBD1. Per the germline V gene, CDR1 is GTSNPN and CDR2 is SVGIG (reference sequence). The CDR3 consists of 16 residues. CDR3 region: CAWTLLRTGPNYGHTF. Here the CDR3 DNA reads TGTGCCTGGACCCTGCTTAGGACAGGGCCTAACTATGGCCACACCTTC.

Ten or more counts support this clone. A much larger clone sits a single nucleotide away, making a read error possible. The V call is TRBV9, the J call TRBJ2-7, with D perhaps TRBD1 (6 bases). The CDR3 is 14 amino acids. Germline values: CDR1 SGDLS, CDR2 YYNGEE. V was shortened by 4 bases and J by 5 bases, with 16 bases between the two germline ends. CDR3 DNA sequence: TGTGCCAGCAGCATGGCTTCCTCAGGGGACGAGCAGTACTTC. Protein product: CASSMASSGDEQYF.

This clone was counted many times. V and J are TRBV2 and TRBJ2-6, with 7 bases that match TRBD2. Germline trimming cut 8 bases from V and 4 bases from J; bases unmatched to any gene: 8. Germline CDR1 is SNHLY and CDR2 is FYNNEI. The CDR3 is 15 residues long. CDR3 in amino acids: CASGGVPDGANVLTF. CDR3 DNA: TGTGCCAGCGGGGGGGTCCCAGACGGGGCCAACGTCCTGACTTTC.

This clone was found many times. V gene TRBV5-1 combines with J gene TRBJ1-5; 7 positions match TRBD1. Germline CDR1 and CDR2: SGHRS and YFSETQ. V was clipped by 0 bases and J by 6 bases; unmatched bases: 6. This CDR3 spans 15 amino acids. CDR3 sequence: CASSLGQGGSQPQHF. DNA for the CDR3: TGCGCCAGCAGCTTGGGACAGGGTGGCAGTCAGCCCCAGCATTTT.

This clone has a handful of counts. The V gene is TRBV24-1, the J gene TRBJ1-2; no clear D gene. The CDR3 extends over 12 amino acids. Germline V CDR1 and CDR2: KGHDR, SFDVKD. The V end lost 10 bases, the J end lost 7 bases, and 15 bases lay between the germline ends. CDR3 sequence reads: CATRYPESGYTF. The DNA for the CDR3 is TGTGCCACGCGATACCCTGAGTCTGGCTACACCTTC.

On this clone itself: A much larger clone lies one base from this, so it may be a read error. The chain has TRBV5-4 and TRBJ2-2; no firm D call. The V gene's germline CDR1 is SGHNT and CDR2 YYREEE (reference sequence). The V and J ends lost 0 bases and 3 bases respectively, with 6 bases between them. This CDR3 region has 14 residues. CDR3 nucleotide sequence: TGTGCCAGCAGCTTGGCATGGGACACCGGGGAGCTGTTTTTT. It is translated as CASSLAWDTGELFF.

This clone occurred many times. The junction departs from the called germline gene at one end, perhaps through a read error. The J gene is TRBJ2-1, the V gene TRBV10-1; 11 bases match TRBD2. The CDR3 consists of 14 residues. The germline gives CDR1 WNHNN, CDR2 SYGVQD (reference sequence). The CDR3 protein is CANSGTSGNNERFF. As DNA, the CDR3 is TGCGCCAACTCCGGGACTAGCGGAAACAATGAGCGGTTCTTC.

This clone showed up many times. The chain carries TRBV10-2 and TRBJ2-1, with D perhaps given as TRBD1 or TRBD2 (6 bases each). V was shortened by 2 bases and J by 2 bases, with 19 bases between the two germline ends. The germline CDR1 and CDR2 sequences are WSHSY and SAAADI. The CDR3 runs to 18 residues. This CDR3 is CASSEEGGGLIAYNEQFF. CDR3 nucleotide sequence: TGCGCCAGCAGTGAGGAGGGGGGCGGGTTGATCGCCTACAATGAGCAGTTCTTC.

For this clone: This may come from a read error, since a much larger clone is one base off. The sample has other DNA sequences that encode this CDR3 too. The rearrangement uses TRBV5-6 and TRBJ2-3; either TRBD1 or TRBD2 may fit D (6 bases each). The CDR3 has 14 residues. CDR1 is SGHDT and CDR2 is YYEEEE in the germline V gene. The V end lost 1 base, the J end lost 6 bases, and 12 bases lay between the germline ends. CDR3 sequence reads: CASSLKGGADTQYF. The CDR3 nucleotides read TGTGCCAGCAGCTTGAAGGGGGGCGCGGATACGCAGTATTTT.

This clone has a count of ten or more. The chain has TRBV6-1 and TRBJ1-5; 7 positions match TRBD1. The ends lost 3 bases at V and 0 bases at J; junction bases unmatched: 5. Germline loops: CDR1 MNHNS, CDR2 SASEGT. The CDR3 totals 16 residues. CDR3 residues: CASSDRGYYSNQPQHF. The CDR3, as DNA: TGTGCCAGCAGTGACAGGGGGTACTATAGCAATCAGCCCCAGCATTTT.

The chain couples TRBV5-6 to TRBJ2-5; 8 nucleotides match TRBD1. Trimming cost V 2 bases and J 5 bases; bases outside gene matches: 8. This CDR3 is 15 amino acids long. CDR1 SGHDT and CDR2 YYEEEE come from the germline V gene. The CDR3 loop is CASSFQGAVWETQYF. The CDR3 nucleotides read TGTGCCAGCAGCTTTCAGGGGGCTGTTTGGGAGACCCAGTACTTC.

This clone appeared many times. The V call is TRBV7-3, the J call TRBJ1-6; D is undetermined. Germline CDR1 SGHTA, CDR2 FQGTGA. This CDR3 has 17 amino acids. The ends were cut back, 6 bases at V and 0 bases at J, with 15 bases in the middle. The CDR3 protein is CASSPPDGSSYNSPLHF. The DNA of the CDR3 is TGTGCCAGCAGTCCCCCTGACGGTAGCTCCTATAATTCACCCCTCCACTTT.

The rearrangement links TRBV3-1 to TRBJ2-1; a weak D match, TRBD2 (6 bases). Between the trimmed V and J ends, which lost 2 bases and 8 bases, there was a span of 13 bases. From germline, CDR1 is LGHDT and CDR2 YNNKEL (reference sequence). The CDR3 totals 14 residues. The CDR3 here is CASSQLVGRDEQFF. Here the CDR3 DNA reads TGTGCCAGCAGCCAACTTGTCGGGAGAGATGAGCAGTTCTTC.

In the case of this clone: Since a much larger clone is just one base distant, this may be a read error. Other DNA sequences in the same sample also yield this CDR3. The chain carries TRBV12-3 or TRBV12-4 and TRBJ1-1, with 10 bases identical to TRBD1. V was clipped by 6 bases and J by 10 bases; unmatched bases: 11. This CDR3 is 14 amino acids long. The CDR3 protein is CASSPRTGGDVAFF. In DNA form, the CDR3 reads TGTGCCAGCAGCCCTAGGACAGGGGGGGATGTAGCTTTCTTT.

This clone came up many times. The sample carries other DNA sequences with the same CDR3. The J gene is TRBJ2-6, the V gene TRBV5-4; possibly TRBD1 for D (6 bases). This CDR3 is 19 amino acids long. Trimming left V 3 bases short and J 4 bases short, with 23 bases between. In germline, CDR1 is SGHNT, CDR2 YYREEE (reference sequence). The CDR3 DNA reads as TGTGCCAGCAGCTCGGTGCAGGGGTCCCCCACTCTGGGGGCCAACGTCCTGACTTTC. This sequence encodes CASSSVQGSPTLGANVLTF.

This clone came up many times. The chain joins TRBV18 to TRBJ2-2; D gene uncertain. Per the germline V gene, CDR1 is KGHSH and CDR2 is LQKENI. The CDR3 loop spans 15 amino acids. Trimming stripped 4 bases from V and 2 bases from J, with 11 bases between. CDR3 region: CASSRSGPNTGELFF. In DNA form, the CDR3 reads TGTGCCAGCTCACGTTCCGGGCCTAACACCGGGGAGCTGTTTTTT.

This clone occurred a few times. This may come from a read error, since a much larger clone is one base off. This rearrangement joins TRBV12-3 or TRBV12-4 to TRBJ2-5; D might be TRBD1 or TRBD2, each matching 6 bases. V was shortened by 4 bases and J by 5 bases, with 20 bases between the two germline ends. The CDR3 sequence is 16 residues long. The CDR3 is CASSYDGGGGRETQYF. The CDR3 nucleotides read TGTGCCAGCAGTTACGACGGAGGGGGTGGAAGGGAGACCCAGTACTTC.

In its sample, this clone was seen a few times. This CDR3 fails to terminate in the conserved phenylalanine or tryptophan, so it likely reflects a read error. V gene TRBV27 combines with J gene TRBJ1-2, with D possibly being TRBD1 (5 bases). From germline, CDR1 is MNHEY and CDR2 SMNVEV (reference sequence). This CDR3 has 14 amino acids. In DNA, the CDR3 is TGTGCCAGCAGTTTTAGTGGGGGAGGATATGTCTACACCCTC. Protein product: CASSFSGGGYVYTL.